This T cell receptor beta chain comes out of a study of cytomegalovirus exposure and HLA in healthy donors. This CDR3 has 13 residues. Germline V gene lookup returns CDR1 MDHEN and CDR2 SYDVKM. V gave up 8 bases and J gave up 2 bases, with 11 bases separating them. In the case of this clone: The antigen is undetermined.

General observations from the study: Later analysis associated a missense DCLRE1C variant with TCR beta V- and J-gene trimming. Certain indistinguishable V segments, among them TRBV6-2 and TRBV6-3, were excluded.

Use of 60 Vbeta and 13 Jbeta primers characterized the PCR. Clones were sequenced by immunoSEQ multiplex PCR, and TCRdb holds only the in-frame ones, with some missing. The sample lists 150,000 to 200,000 clones, about four fifths seen once, with 2% to 2.5% in the top ten. The rearrangement uses TRBV28 and TRBJ2-3; a possible D gene is TRBD2 (5 bases). This clonotype was obtained from a woman between 50 and 59 years old in good health and CMV-seronegative. Sequenced input: PBMCs. The CDR3, as DNA: TGTGCCAGCTTCGGACTGGTCACAGATACGCAGTATTTT. Protein: CASFGLVTDTQYF.